One sample yielded the 21 T cell receptor beta chains listed below, sequenced in a study of T-cell memory formation after mild COVID-19. Via MiXCR, TCRdb re-called the 5' RACE reads, giving one row per CDR3 protein. This sample has about 470,000 distinct CDR3 sequences; roughly 25% occur once, and the top ten carry under 15%. The sample consisted of PBMCs or a T cell subset sorted from them (not recorded which). All receptors come from an adult woman who had mild COVID-19 (a few samples of this study predate the infection). Cell type and time point are not known.

The rearrangement joins TRBV5-6 to TRBJ1-1, with D hard to call. The V end lost 0 bases, the J end lost 5 bases, and 17 bases lay between the germline ends. In germline, CDR1 is SGHDT, CDR2 YYEEEE. CDR3 size: 16 residues. CDR3 amino acids: CASSLAVKGRITEAFF. As DNA, the CDR3 is TGTGCCAGCAGCTTGGCCGTTAAAGGGAGAATTACTGAAGCTTTCTTT.

This clonotype was seen a few times. The chain's CDR3 is CASSSREKLFF. The CDR3 nucleotides read TGTGCCAGCAGTTCCAGGGAAAAACTGTTTTTT. The V and J genes are TRBV12-3 or TRBV12-4 and TRBJ1-4; D not certain. Trimming took off 4 bases at V and 8 bases at J, with 5 bases between the two ends. The CDR3 has 11 residues.

This chain uses TRBV20-1 with TRBJ2-7; D may be TRBD1 or TRBD2 (6 bases each). Per the germline V gene, CDR1 is DFQATT and CDR2 is SNEGSKA (reference sequence). This CDR3 is 15 amino acids long. V lost 1 base and J 3 bases, leaving 16 bases between the germline ends. The CDR3 here is CSARGRDGTNYEQYF. The CDR3 nucleotides read TGCAGTGCTAGAGGGAGGGACGGGACAAACTACGAGCAGTACTTC.

There are a few counts of this clonotype. The genes are TRBV7-9 and TRBJ1-5; no clear D. Germline assignment: CDR1 SEHNR and CDR2 FQNEAQ (reference sequence). The CDR3 contains 12 residues. The V and J ends lost 3 bases and 5 bases respectively, with 5 bases between them. The CDR3: CASSFADQPQHF. In nucleotides, the CDR3 is TGTGCCAGCAGCTTTGCCGATCAGCCCCAGCATTTT.

This clonotype was detected only a few times. Relative to the germline gene, one junction end is altered; a read error may explain this. The DNA of the CDR3 is TGTGCTAGCAGCTTAGATCAGGGCACTGAAGCTTTCTTT. Its protein product is CASSLDQGTEAFF. The chain has TRBV7-7 and TRBJ1-1; possibly TRBD1 for D (5 bases). The CDR3 is 13 amino acids. Germline V gene data show CDR1 as SSHAT and CDR2 as FNYEAQ (reference sequence).

The chain joins TRBV12-2 to TRBJ1-1; the listed D gene, TRBD1, was not tested against the DNA. TRBV12-2 has pseudogene status. The CDR3 is 19 residues long. The CDR3 spells CASRLQLSYSWGANTEAFF. DNA of the CDR3: TGTGCAAGTCGCTTACAGTTATCTTATTCTTGGGGGGCGAACACTGAAGCTTTCTTT.

This chain links TRBV10-3 with TRBJ1-1; D uncertain. The V gene's germline CDR1 is ENHRY and CDR2 SYGVKD. The CDR3 has 16 amino acids. Trimming pared 0 bases from V and 1 base from J, leaving 12 bases between. The CDR3 loop reads CAISESMSRSNTEAFF. The CDR3 DNA is TGTGCCATCAGTGAGTCGATGTCACGGTCGAACACTGAAGCTTTCTTT.

V and J are TRBV4-1 and TRBJ2-2, with D unclear. CDR1 and CDR2 (germline): MGHRA, YSYEKL. V lost 0 bases and J 1 base, leaving 6 bases between the germline ends. The CDR3 spans 15 residues. CDR3 bases: TGCGCCAGCAGCCAAGAGACCGGGAACACCGGGGAGCTGTTTTTT. Translation gives CASSQETGNTGELFF.

This clonotype occurred many times. This sequence joins TRBV5-1 and TRBJ2-1, with TRBD1 matching over 10 bases. Trimming took 4 bases from V and 6 from J; bases not matched to a gene: 10. Germline assignment: CDR1 SGHRS and CDR2 YFSETQ. This CDR3 region has 16 residues. CDR3 in amino acids: CASSGGRQGAGNEQFF. CDR3 coding DNA: TGCGCCAGCAGCGGGGGGCGACAGGGGGCGGGCAATGAGCAGTTCTTC. Full variable domain (outside the CDR3, taken from reference TRBV5-1 and TRBJ2-1): KAGVTQTPRYLIKTRGQQVTLSCSPISGHRSVSWYQQTPGQGLQFLFEYFSETQRNKGNFPGRFSGRQFSNSRSEMNVSTLELGDSALYLCASSGGRQGAGNEQFFGPGTRLTVL.

The chain is built from TRBV10-2 and TRBJ1-5; D not certain. Between the trimmed V and J ends, which lost 2 bases and 7 bases, there was a span of 6 bases. CDR1 WSHSY and CDR2 SAAADI come from the germline V gene. The CDR3 has 12 amino acids. The CDR3 DNA reads TGCGCCAGCAGTGAGGGTTACCAGCCCCAGCATTTT. This gives the protein CASSEGYQPQHF.

The chain couples TRBV29-1 to TRBJ2-3; TRBD2 is a possible D gene (6 bases). Germline CDR1 SQVTM, CDR2 ANQGSEA. Trimming pared 3 bases from V and 3 bases from J, leaving 10 bases between. The CDR3 has 13 residues. CDR3 sequence reads: CSVDGGFTDTQYF. The CDR3 DNA follows: TGCAGCGTTGACGGGGGTTTTACAGATACGCAGTATTTT.

V and J are TRBV4-1 and TRBJ2-1, with D possibly TRBD1 on 5 matching bases. Germline V gives CDR1 MGHRA, CDR2 YSYEKL. The CDR3 sequence is 13 residues long. Trimming took off 0 bases at V and 9 bases at J, with 9 bases between the two ends. The CDR3 loop reads CASSQDPQGEQFF. The CDR3 DNA reads TGCGCCAGCAGCCAAGATCCCCAGGGTGAGCAGTTCTTC.

The V and J genes are TRBV5-1 and TRBJ2-7; weak D call: TRBD1 (6 bases). Germline V gene sequence: CDR1 SGHRS, CDR2 YFSETQ. CDR3 length: 14 amino acids. V was pared by 5 bases and J by 2 bases, with 14 bases between. The DNA for the CDR3 is TGCGCCAGCAGAAGGACAGCATTTCCCTACGAGCAGTACTTC. Encoded protein: CASRRTAFPYEQYF.

This clonotype was seen a few times. V gene TRBV5-1 combines with J gene TRBJ2-7; 8 bases match TRBD2. The J segment lost 1 base and the V segment lost 0 bases, leaving 3 bases of the junction unmatched. The CDR3 contains 15 residues. The germline V gene has CDR1 SGHRS and CDR2 YFSETQ. The CDR3 reads CASSLGRGGSYEQYF. Here the CDR3 DNA reads TGCGCCAGCAGCTTGGGCCGGGGGGGATCCTACGAGCAGTACTTC. Full variable domain (rest looked up from reference TRBV5-1 and TRBJ2-7): KAGVTQTPRYLIKTRGQQVTLSCSPISGHRSVSWYQQTPGQGLQFLFEYFSETQRNKGNFPGRFSGRQFSNSRSEMNVSTLELGDSALYLCASSLGRGGSYEQYFGPGTRLTVT.

V usage is TRBV12-3 or TRBV12-4 and J usage is TRBJ1-5, with TRBD1 matching 8 bases. The CDR3 is 13 amino acids. V was pared by 6 bases and J by 7 bases, with 5 bases of the junction left unmatched. In nucleotides, the CDR3 is TGTGCCAGCAGCGCAGGGGGCGGACAGCCCCAGCATTTT. The encoded protein is CASSAGGGQPQHF.

This chain's CDR3 is CASRFQTGELFF. CDR3 bases: TGTGCCAGCAGATTTCAGACCGGGGAGCTGTTTTTT. The chain uses TRBV2 and TRBJ2-2; D ambiguous. The germline gives CDR1 SNHLY, CDR2 FYNNEI. The CDR3 covers 12 residues. The V end was cut by 6 bases, the J end by 5 bases, with 7 bases between.

This clonotype occurred a few times. J is TRBJ2-7 and V is TRBV18, with D uncertain. This CDR3 spans 14 amino acids. The germline V gene has CDR1 KGHSH and CDR2 LQKENI. V was shortened by 2 bases and J by 0 bases, with 8 bases between the two germline ends. The CDR3 protein is CASSPEAGSYEQYF. The DNA of the CDR3 is TGTGCCAGCTCACCAGAGGCTGGCTCCTACGAGCAGTACTTC.

This rearrangement joins TRBV12-3 or TRBV12-4 to TRBJ2-1, with 8 bases that match TRBD2. This CDR3 is built from 13 residues. Germline trimming cut 7 bases from V and 9 bases from J; bases unmatched to any gene: 8. The CDR3 DNA sequence: TGTGCCAGCACTTGGACTAGCCCCAGTGAGCAGTTCTTC. This translates into CASTWTSPSEQFF.

The CDR3 here is CASSPVPLNTGELFF. CDR3 DNA sequence: TGTGCCAGCAGCCCGGTACCTTTGAACACCGGGGAGCTGTTTTTT. The chain recombines TRBV7-3 with TRBJ2-2; no clear D. The CDR3 loop spans 15 amino acids. Germline loops: CDR1 SGHTA, CDR2 FQGTGA. V dropped 5 bases and J dropped 1 base, with 11 bases sitting between them.

This clonotype was seen a few times. The chain joins TRBV28 to TRBJ2-7; 8 nucleotides line up with TRBD2. The V gene end was trimmed by 7 bases and the J gene end by 4 bases; junction bases not matched to a gene: 12. Germline V CDR1 and CDR2: MDHEN, SYDVKM. The CDR3 sequence is 15 residues long. DNA for the CDR3: TGTGCCAGCACCTACGCCGCGGGGGGTCCGTACGAGCAGTACTTC. Its protein is CASTYAAGGPYEQYF.

The J gene is TRBJ2-5, the V gene TRBV9; a possible D gene is TRBD2 (7 bases). Germline assignment: CDR1 SGDLS and CDR2 YYNGEE. The V end lost 0 bases, the J end lost 4 bases, and 16 bases lay between the germline ends. The CDR3 has 16 amino acids. In DNA form, the CDR3 reads TGTGCCAGCAGCGTAGGCGGGGGCGGTCGGGGAGAGACCCAGTACTTC. Protein product: CASSVGGGGRGETQYF.